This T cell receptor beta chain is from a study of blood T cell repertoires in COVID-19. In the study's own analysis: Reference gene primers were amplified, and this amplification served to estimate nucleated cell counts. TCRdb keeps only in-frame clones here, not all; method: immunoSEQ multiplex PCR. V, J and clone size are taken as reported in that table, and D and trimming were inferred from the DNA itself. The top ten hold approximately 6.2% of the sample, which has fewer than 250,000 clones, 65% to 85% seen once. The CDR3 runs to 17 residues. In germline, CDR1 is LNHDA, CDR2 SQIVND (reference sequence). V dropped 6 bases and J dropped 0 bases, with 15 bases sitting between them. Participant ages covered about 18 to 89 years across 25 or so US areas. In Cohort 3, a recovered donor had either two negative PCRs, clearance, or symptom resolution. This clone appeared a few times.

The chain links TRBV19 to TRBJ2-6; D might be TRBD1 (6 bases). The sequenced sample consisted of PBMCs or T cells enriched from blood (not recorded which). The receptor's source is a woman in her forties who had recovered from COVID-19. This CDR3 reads CASSLMGQNSGANVLTF. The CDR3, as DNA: TGTGCCAGTAGCCTAATGGGACAAAACTCTGGGGCCAACGTCCTGACTTTC.